This T cell receptor beta chain was documented in a study of blood T cells in healthy people across ages. Findings and caveats of the study: Naive CD4+ cells and diversity were both higher in long-lived donors than in aged donors.

The authors ran a second PCR of roughly 6 to 12 cycles using a sample-barcoded 5' primer and a J-beta primer mix. TCRdb independently ran MiXCR on the 5' RACE reads; one entry per CDR3 protein. Of over 500,000 distinct CDR3 sequences detected, roughly a quarter appear once; the ten largest clones hold under 4.5%. This clonotype was picked up a small number of times. Its matching antigen is unknown. The junction does not match germline at one end; this may be a read error. This CDR3 has 14 amino acids. From germline, CDR1 is SEHNR and CDR2 FQNEAQ (reference sequence). A further study also used this sample, focusing on T cells of mothers and their children. That publication notes: The study recruited a few healthy Caucasian mothers and their six children as donors. The yield was over 9 million TCR beta CDR3 reads from each mother and some 3 million from each child.

The sequence was collected from a boy aged 2 to 9 in good health. Sequencing was performed on blood. The chain combines TRBV7-9 with TRBJ2-6; weak D call: TRBD1 (5 bases). CDR3 sequence reads: CASLNGSGANILTF. CDR3 coding DNA: TGTGCCAGCTTGAATGGGTCTGGGGCCAACATCCTGACTTTC.